This T cell receptor (beta chain) is drawn from a study of lymphopenia after photon versus proton radiotherapy. This CDR3 has 13 residues. Trimming stripped 10 bases from V and 5 bases from J, with 17 bases between. The germline CDR1 and CDR2 sequences are MDHEN and SYDVKM. The repertoire was sequenced with immunoSEQ multiplex PCR; TCRdb's copy has only in-frame clones and lacks some. The sample lists about 42,000 clones, approximately 80% occurring once. The material sequenced was peripheral blood, taken from a patient treated with proton-based radiotherapy. The gene calls are TRBV28 and TRBJ1-2; the D is unclear. This clonotype originated in a woman in her sixties or seventies with pancreatic cancer. CDR3 in DNA: TGTGCCATCGAGCTTCCGTCCCGGTATGGCTACACCTTC. Translating gives CAIELPSRYGYTF.